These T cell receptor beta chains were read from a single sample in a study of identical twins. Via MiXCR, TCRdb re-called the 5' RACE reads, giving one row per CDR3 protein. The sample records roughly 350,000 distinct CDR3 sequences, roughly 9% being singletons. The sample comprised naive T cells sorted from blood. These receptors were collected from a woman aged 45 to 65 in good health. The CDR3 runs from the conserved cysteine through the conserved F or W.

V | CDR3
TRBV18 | CASSPGGLPRTSTDTQYF
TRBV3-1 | CASSQQVVSYNEQFF
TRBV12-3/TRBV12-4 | CASSVRSFYEQYF
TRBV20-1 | CSARGTGGRGNEQFF
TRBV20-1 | CSASGRAAGELFF
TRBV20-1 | CSARNRDRTYNEQFF
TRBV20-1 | CSAKPRGATNEKLFF
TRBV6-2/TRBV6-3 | CASRSSYGYTF
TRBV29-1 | CSVEDNIYNEQFF
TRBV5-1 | CASSRTGTEYNEQFF
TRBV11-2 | CASRQSLGQSDEQFF
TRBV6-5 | CASSRVGQPQHF
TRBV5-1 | CASSLTPGSYNEQFF
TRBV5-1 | CASSLARMNTEAFF
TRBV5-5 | CASSLAGLGAPGELFF
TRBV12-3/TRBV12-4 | CASTRDGFVTEAFF
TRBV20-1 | CSAPRQGAGSGELFF
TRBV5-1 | CASSLDGGKTGELFF
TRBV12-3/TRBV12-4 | CASSLARGLGNIQYF
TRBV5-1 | CASSPSALAGINEQFF
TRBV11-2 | CASSFFVSEAFF